The rows below give T cell receptor beta chains drawn from one sample of a study of blood T cell repertoires in COVID-19. Profiled with immunoSEQ multiplex PCR; TCRdb holds only in-frame clones, not every one. The data show under 300,000 clones, roughly three quarters seen once. Sequenced material: peripheral blood. The origin of the receptors is a woman aged 40 to 50 with active or convalescent COVID-19. CDR3s include the opening cysteine and the closing phenylalanine or tryptophan. Fields, in order: V gene, J gene, CDR3 length, CDR3 protein.

V: TRBV10-1
J: TRBJ2-5
length: 15
CDR3: CASSSGLAGEETQYF

V: TRBV5-1
J: TRBJ1-2
length: 14
CDR3: CASSSRTRDNGYTF

V: TRBV10-3
J: TRBJ2-7
length: 12
CDR3: CAITGGTNEQYF

V: TRBV6-6
J: TRBJ2-2
length: 12
CDR3: CASSLATGELFF

V: TRBV4-1
J: TRBJ1-6
length: 13
CDR3: CASSQPYNSPLHF

V: TRBV6-6
J: TRBJ1-2
length: 16
CDR3: CASSYSRQGGSYGYTF

V: TRBV3-1/TRBV3-2
J: TRBJ1-3
length: 14
CDR3: CASSPGGSGNTIYF

V: TRBV9
J: TRBJ1-5
length: 18
CDR3: CASSVESGRTVSNQPQHF

V: TRBV5-1
J: TRBJ2-3
length: 14
CDR3: CASRPDRGVYTQYF

V: TRBV10-3
J: TRBJ1-5
length: 17
CDR3: CATGQGRVVDSNQPQHF

V: TRBV11-2
J: TRBJ1-4
length: 15
CDR3: CASSLSRATNEKLFF

V: TRBV5-1
J: TRBJ2-2
length: 15
CDR3: CASSLVPTGTGELFF

V: TRBV5-4
J: TRBJ2-2
length: 15
CDR3: CASSSQQEYTGELFF

V: TRBV28
J: TRBJ2-5
length: 16
CDR3: CASDPTTLAGQETQYF

V: TRBV4-2
J: TRBJ2-7
length: 18
CDR3: CASSQDPSFIGRFYEQYF

V: TRBV19
J: TRBJ1-3
length: 12
CDR3: CASSIPGNTIYF

V: TRBV13
J: TRBJ2-7
length: 14
CDR3: CATTRRGTSYEQYF

V: TRBV12-3/TRBV12-4
J: TRBJ1-3
length: 13
CDR3: CATETGDGNTIYF

V: TRBV9
J: TRBJ2-3
length: 14
CDR3: CASSLGLATDTQYF

V: TRBV5-1
J: TRBJ1-4
length: 14
CDR3: CASSLGDSGEKLFF

V: TRBV5-6
J: TRBJ2-3
length: 14
CDR3: CASRPQGWSDTQYF

V: TRBV18
J: TRBJ1-5
length: 14
CDR3: CASSLGQGVQPQHF

V: TRBV6-5
J: TRBJ2-3
length: 14
CDR3: CASNGGLYTDTQYF

V: TRBV4-2
J: TRBJ2-3
length: 14
CDR3: CASSLGTAGDTQYF